This passage covers 21 T cell receptor beta chains from one sample sequenced in a study of T-cell memory formation after mild COVID-19. TCRdb passed the 5' RACE reads through MiXCR, listing each CDR3 protein once. The table lists about 57,000 distinct CDR3 sequences, roughly an eighth of them singletons. Material: PBMCs or a T cell subset sorted from them (not recorded which). The receptor source for this set is a man younger than 35 who had mild COVID-19 (a few samples of this study predate the infection). Cell type and time point are not known.

This chain joins TRBV6-1 and TRBJ1-1; 8 nucleotides match TRBD1. Trimming removed 5 bases from V and 4 bases from J; junction bases left unmatched: 3. From germline, CDR1 is MNHNS and CDR2 SASEGT. The CDR3 covers 13 residues. CDR3 residues: CASSNTGGTEAFF. The CDR3 DNA reads TGTGCCAGCAGTAACACAGGGGGCACTGAAGCTTTCTTT.

The chain's CDR3 is CATSDWGRETGELFF. Here the CDR3 DNA reads TGTGCCACCAGCGACTGGGGGCGCGAAACCGGGGAGCTGTTTTTT. V and J are TRBV24-1 and TRBJ2-2, with a possible D match to TRBD1 (6 bases). CDR1 and CDR2 from the germline V gene are KGHDR and SFDVKD. Trimming cost V 7 bases and J 5 bases, with 16 bases left between them. This CDR3 contains 15 residues.

The chain recombines TRBV15 with TRBJ2-1; 10 positions match TRBD1. CDR3 length: 15 amino acids. Unmatched junction bases numbered 7, after V lost 4 bases and J lost 7 bases. The germline V gene encodes CDR1 LNHNV and CDR2 YYDKDF (reference sequence). DNA of the CDR3: TGTGCCACCAGCACCCGGACAGGGGGAGGTAATGAGCAGTTCTTC. This codes for CATSTRTGGGNEQFF.

Only a few counts were recorded for this clonotype. The V call is TRBV27, the J call TRBJ2-3; no clear D gene. The CDR3 loop spans 15 amino acids. Between the trimmed V and J ends, which lost 3 bases and 4 bases, there was a span of 14 bases. Germline CDR1 MNHEY, CDR2 SMNVEV (reference sequence). CDR3 sequence (DNA): TGTGCCAGCAGTTTTTGGGCCAGACGGGCAGATACGCAGTATTTT. This translates into CASSFWARRADTQYF.

The CDR3 region is CASLGGPTDTQYF. In DNA, the CDR3 is TGTGCCAGCCTCGGGGGACCCACAGATACGCAGTATTTT. The rearrangement joins TRBV10-3 to TRBJ2-3, with a possible D match to TRBD2 (6 bases). This CDR3 comprises 13 residues. Per the germline V gene, CDR1 is ENHRY and CDR2 is SYGVKD. Trimming pared 10 bases from V and 2 bases from J, leaving 13 bases between.

This clonotype showed up just a few times. The V call is TRBV4-2, the J call TRBJ2-7; TRBD1 might be the D (6 bases). Germline assignment: CDR1 LGHNA and CDR2 YNFKEQ. V lost 3 bases and J 3 bases, leaving 15 bases between the germline ends. CDR3 length: 15 residues. The CDR3: CASSQVRTVGYEQYV. In DNA, the CDR3 is TGTGCCAGCAGCCAGGTTCGGACAGTAGGCTACGAGCAGTACGTC.

This clonotype was picked up a small number of times. CDR3 in DNA: TGTGCCAGCAGGCTTGACGGGTTTAACTATGGCTACACCTTC. Protein sequence: CASRLDGFNYGYTF. The V gene is TRBV6-5, the J gene TRBJ1-2, with D unclear. Per the germline V gene, CDR1 is MNHEY and CDR2 is SVGAGI. The CDR3 has 14 residues. Trimming removed 6 bases from V and 1 base from J, with 12 bases in between.

This clonotype showed up many times. The chain links TRBV3-1 to TRBJ2-4; either TRBD1 or TRBD2 may fit D (5 bases each). Per the germline V gene, CDR1 is LGHDT and CDR2 is YNNKEL (reference sequence). Trimming left V 2 bases short and J 5 bases short, with 10 bases between. The CDR3 is made up of 14 amino acids. Here the CDR3 DNA reads TGTGCCAGCAGCCAACGGGACGGAGAAAACATTCAGTACTTC. Translation gives CASSQRDGENIQYF.

This clonotype was detected ten times or more. The rearrangement uses TRBV11-2 and TRBJ2-1, with unresolved D. Germline V lookup: CDR1 SGHAT, CDR2 FQNNGV. The CDR3 sequence is 15 residues long. V was trimmed by 0 bases and J by 0 bases, leaving 6 bases between them. The CDR3 loop is CASSLEATSYNEQFF. CDR3 in DNA: TGTGCCAGCAGCTTAGAGGCAACCTCCTACAATGAGCAGTTCTTC.

There are many counts of this clonotype. This chain joins TRBV12-3 or TRBV12-4 and TRBJ2-5, with 8 bases fitting TRBD1. Unmatched junction bases numbered 7, after V lost 5 bases and J lost 2 bases. This CDR3 spans 15 amino acids. CDR3 in amino acids: CASSPEDREQETQYF. The CDR3 nucleotides read TGTGCCAGCAGTCCCGAGGACAGGGAACAAGAGACCCAGTACTTC.

In this sample, this clonotype turned up a few times. V gene TRBV5-4 combines with J gene TRBJ1-1, with D tentatively TRBD1 (6 bases). V shed 6 bases and J shed 0 bases, with 15 bases lying between them. The germline CDR1 and CDR2 sequences are SGHNT and YYREEE (reference sequence). This CDR3 contains 15 residues. The CDR3 reads CASTEPGHMNTEAFF. The CDR3 nucleotides read TGTGCCAGCACCGAGCCGGGACATATGAACACTGAAGCTTTCTTT.

This clonotype was seen a few times. CDR3 amino acids: CASSGRGGLERTGELFF. CDR3 nucleotide sequence: TGTGCCAGCAGCGGCCGCGGGGGACTCGAACGCACCGGGGAGCTGTTTTTT. The chain is built from TRBV9 and TRBJ2-2; TRBD2 aligns across 7 bases. The V segment lost 3 bases and the J segment 4 bases; nucleotides outside the gene matches: 12. The CDR3 loop spans 17 amino acids. Per germline, CDR1 SGDLS and CDR2 YYNGEE.

This clonotype occurred many times. J is TRBJ2-7 and V is TRBV12-3 or TRBV12-4, with 11 bases matching TRBD1. J lost 6 bases, V lost 5 bases, and 6 bases had no gene match. The CDR3 spans 14 residues. In DNA form, the CDR3 reads TGTGCCAGCAGTACCGGACAGGGGGCAGTCGAGCAGTACGTC. Protein sequence: CASSTGQGAVEQYV.

The chain has TRBV27 and TRBJ2-1, with 10 bases aligning to TRBD1. This CDR3 has 16 amino acids. The V and J ends lost 4 bases and 6 bases, in that order; junction bases with no gene match: 9. Germline V gene sequence: CDR1 MNHEY, CDR2 SMNVEV (reference sequence). DNA of the CDR3: TGTGCCAGCAGTTGGGATTGGGGACAGGGGATCAATGAGCAGTTCTTC. Translated: CASSWDWGQGINEQFF.

There are many counts of this clonotype. This sequence joins TRBV5-1 and TRBJ2-2; perhaps D is TRBD1 or TRBD2 (7 bases each). The CDR3 length is 15 residues. In germline, CDR1 is SGHRS, CDR2 YFSETQ. With 7 bases removed from V and 1 base from J, the gap between germline ends came to 14 bases. This chain's CDR3 is CASFGGTENTGELFF. CDR3 nucleotides: TGCGCCAGCTTCGGGGGGACAGAGAACACCGGGGAGCTGTTTTTT.

The genes are TRBV20-1 and TRBJ2-1; the match to TRBD2 covers 9 bases. Trimming took 5 bases from V and 5 from J; bases not matched to a gene: 10. The CDR3 loop spans 15 amino acids. Germline V lookup: CDR1 DFQATT, CDR2 SNEGSKA (reference sequence). In DNA form, the CDR3 reads TGCAGTGCTGGCGGGGCGGGGGGGACCCACAATGAGCAGTTCTTC. Translated: CSAGGAGGTHNEQFF.

The genes are TRBV7-9 and TRBJ2-7; 10 bases fit TRBD2. V lost 5 bases to trimming and J lost 6 bases; unmatched junction nucleotides: 4. This CDR3 contains 13 residues. The germline gives CDR1 SEHNR, CDR2 FQNEAQ (reference sequence). CDR3 sequence: CASSPGTSAEQYV. The DNA for the CDR3 is TGTGCCAGCAGCCCCGGGACTAGCGCCGAGCAGTACGTC.

This chain uses TRBV10-3 with TRBJ1-5, with TRBD1 matching 8 bases. CDR1 is ENHRY and CDR2 is SYGVKD in the germline V gene. V trimming: 6 bases; J trimming: 6 bases; junction bases outside the gene matches: 4. The CDR3 runs 13 residues. CDR3 amino acids: CAIRQGAGQPQHF. Here the CDR3 DNA reads TGTGCCATCAGGCAGGGGGCTGGTCAGCCCCAGCATTTT.

This clonotype has ten or more counts. V gene TRBV7-2 combines with J gene TRBJ2-1; 8 positions agree with TRBD2. This CDR3 comprises 15 residues. The J segment lost 3 bases and the V segment lost 1 base, leaving 2 bases of the junction unmatched. The germline V gene has CDR1 SGHTA and CDR2 FQGNSA. The CDR3 spells CASSLVAGRYNEQFF. CDR3 in DNA: TGTGCCAGCAGCTTAGTAGCGGGGCGCTACAATGAGCAGTTCTTC. Using reference TRBV7-2 and TRBJ2-1 for the parts outside the CDR3, the full variable domain is GAGVSQSPSNKVTEKGKDVELRCDPISGHTALYWYRQSLGQGLEFLIYFQGNSAPDKSGLPSDRFSAERTGGSVSTLTIQRTQQEDSAVYLCASSLVAGRYNEQFFGPGTRLTVL.

In its sample, this clonotype was seen a few times. The CDR3 is CATSDGGTGGTNYGYTF. CDR3 nucleotides: TGTGCCACCAGTGATGGCGGGACAGGGGGTACTAACTATGGCTACACCTTC. The rearrangement uses TRBV24-1 and TRBJ1-2; 11 bases are a match to TRBD1. V was pared by 3 bases and J by 0 bases, with 5 bases of the junction left unmatched. Germline V lookup: CDR1 KGHDR, CDR2 SFDVKD. This CDR3 contains 17 residues.

The table lists this clonotype with many counts. The chain has TRBV7-2 and TRBJ2-1, with 10 positions matching TRBD2. Germline assignment: CDR1 SGHTA and CDR2 FQGNSA. After removal of 7 bases from V and 4 bases from J, the junction contained 7 bases not matched to a gene. The CDR3 extends over 15 amino acids. The CDR3 here is CASTQRGGRYNEQFF. The CDR3 bases are TGTGCCAGCACTCAGCGGGGGGGCCGGTACAATGAGCAGTTCTTC.